This T cell receptor (beta chain) was sequenced for a study of T cells in Graves' hyperthyroidism and ophthalmopathy. Study-wide findings and caveats: Also found in blood were most expanded thyroid clonotypes above 0.001.

RNA transcripts served as the template for amplifying TCR beta CDR3 regions. The primer set for the first-round RT-PCR of the TCR CDR3 was HTBI. In TCRdb, the multiplex PCR reads were re-called with MiXCR into one record per CDR3 protein. Of approximately 300,000 distinct CDR3 sequences listed, over 15% are singletons. From germline, CDR1 is MDHEN and CDR2 SYDVKM. Between the trimmed V and J ends, which lost 6 bases and 0 bases, there was a span of 15 bases. The CDR3 is 16 amino acids. In regard to this clonotype: Its antigen is not known.

Sequenced sample: blood. V usage is TRBV28 and J usage is TRBJ2-1; no clear D. The clonotype was recovered from a woman aged 55-69 years with Graves' ophthalmopathy. The CDR3 sequence is CASSDPYHRSYNEQFF. DNA for the CDR3: TGTGCCAGCAGCGACCCCTACCACCGCTCCTACAATGAGCAGTTCTTC.